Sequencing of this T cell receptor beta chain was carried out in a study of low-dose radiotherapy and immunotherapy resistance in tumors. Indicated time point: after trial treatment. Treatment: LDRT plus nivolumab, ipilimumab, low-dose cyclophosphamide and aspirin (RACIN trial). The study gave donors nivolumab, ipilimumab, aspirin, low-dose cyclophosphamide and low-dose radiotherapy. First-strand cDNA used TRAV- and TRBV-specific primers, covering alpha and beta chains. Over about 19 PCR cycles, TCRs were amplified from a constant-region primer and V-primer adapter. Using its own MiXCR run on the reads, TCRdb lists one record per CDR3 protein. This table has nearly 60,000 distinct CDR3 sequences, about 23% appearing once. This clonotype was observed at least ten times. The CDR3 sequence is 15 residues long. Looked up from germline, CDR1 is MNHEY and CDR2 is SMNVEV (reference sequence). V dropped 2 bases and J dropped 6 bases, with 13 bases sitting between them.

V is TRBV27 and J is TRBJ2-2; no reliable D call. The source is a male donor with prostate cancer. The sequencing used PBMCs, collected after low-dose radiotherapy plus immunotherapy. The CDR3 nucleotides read TGTGCCAGCAGTTTAGCGTGGGAAACACCCGGGGAGCTGTTTTTT. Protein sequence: CASSLAWETPGELFF.